The T cell receptor (beta chain) described here comes from a study of T cell responses to AZD1222 COVID-19 vaccine. Profiled with immunoSEQ multiplex PCR; TCRdb holds only in-frame clones, not every one. The table includes 60,000 to 65,000 clones, 76% detected once. Trimming at V came to 5 bases and at J to 4 bases, leaving 4 bases not matched to a gene. Looked up from germline, CDR1 is SEHNR and CDR2 is FQNEAQ (reference sequence). This CDR3 spans 14 amino acids. V usage is TRBV7-9 and J usage is TRBJ1-2; TRBD1 matches 10 bases. The origin of this receptor is an adult in good health. The sample was peripheral blood, taken on day 0 of AZD1222 vaccination. The CDR3 region has the DNA TGTGCCAGCAGCGACAGGGGGCTTGGCTATGGCTACACCTTC. It is translated as CASSDRGLGYGYTF.